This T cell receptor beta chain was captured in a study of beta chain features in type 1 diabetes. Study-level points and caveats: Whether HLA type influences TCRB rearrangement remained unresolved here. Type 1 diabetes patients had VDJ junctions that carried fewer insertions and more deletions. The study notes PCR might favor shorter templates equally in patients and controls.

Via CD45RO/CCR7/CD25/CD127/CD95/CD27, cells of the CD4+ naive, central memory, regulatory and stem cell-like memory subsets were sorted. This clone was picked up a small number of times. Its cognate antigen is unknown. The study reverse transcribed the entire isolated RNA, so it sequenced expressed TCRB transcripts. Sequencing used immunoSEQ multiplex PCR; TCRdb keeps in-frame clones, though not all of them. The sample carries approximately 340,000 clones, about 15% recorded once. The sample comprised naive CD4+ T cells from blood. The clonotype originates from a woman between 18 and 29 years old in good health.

The CDR3 DNA sequence: TGTGCCAGCAGTGAATTGCAGGCTCGGAACACTGAAGCTTTCTTT. It is translated as CASSELQARNTEAFF. V usage is TRBV6-1 and J usage is TRBJ1-1, with D unresolved. The germline V gene has CDR1 MNHNS and CDR2 SASEGT. V was pared by 2 bases and J by 1 base, with 11 bases between. This CDR3 spans 15 amino acids.